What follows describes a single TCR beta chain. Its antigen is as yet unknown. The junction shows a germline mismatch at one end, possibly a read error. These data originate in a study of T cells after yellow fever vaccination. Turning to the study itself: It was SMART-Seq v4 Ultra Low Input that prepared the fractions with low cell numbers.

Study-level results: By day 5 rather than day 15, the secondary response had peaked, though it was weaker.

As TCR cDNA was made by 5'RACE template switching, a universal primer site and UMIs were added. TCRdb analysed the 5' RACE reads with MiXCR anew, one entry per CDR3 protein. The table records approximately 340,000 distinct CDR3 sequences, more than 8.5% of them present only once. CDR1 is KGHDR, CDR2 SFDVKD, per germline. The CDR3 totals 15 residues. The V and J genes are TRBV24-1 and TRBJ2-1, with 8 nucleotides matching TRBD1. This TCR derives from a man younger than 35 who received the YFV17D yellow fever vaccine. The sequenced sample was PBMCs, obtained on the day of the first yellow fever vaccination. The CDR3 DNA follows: TGTGCCGCCAGTGATTTAGCGACAGGGGTCGAGGAGCAGTTCTTC. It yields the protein CAASDLATGVEEQFF.